This T cell receptor beta chain was recorded in a study of preoperative IRX-2 immunotherapy in early breast cancer. This clone is medium-sized (0.01 to 0.1%) within its sample. The protocol was immunoSEQ multiplex PCR, while the TCRdb copy is restricted to in-frame clones and leaves out a portion. The sample lists tens of thousands of clones, around 80% occurring once. The treatment was: preoperative locoregional IRX-2 cytokine immunotherapy. Patients received preoperative, locoregional IRX-2 cytokine immunotherapy in a phase Ib study. The germline V gene has CDR1 SGHNT and CDR2 YENEEA. The CDR3 consists of 14 residues. The ends lost 3 bases at V and 8 bases at J; junction bases unmatched: 7.

This TCR was sampled from a human donor with breast cancer. The J gene is TRBJ1-2, the V gene TRBV11-3, with 9 bases aligning to TRBD1. Sequencing was performed on lymph node tissue, taken after IRX-2 immunotherapy. CDR3 in amino acids: CASSLLGQGLGYTF. The CDR3 DNA follows: TGTGCCAGCAGCTTGCTGGGACAGGGTTTGGGCTACACCTTC.